A selection of T cell receptor beta chains follows, all from one sample in a study of OX40 agonist ivuxolimab in advanced cancers. Assay: immunoSEQ multiplex PCR; the TCRdb copy retains only in-frame clones and omits some. The sample gives around 140,000 clones, less than 95% of which show up once; roughly 1.1% is in the top ten. Here the sequenced sample was CD4+ or CD8+ T cells sorted from blood, taken in a trial of the OX40 agonist ivuxolimab. The receptors were gathered from an adult with an advanced solid tumor such as melanoma, head and neck, liver or kidney cancer. Each CDR3 is given with its conserved first and last residue. Only some rows state a clone size, as once, few, many or a class for expanded clones.

V gene: TRBV5-1
clone size: -
J gene: TRBJ1-3
CDR3 protein: CASRWTGEGNTIYF

V gene: TRBV7-2
clone size: -
J gene: TRBJ2-1
CDR3 protein: CASSTGTSGRDWVDNEQFF

V gene: TRBV5-8
clone size: -
J gene: TRBJ1-1
CDR3 protein: CASSSDRGFTEAFF

V gene: TRBV15
clone size: -
J gene: TRBJ2-2
CDR3 protein: CATSINTGTGELFF

V gene: TRBV21-1
clone size: few
J gene: TRBJ2-1
CDR3 protein: CASSNGTPVDEQFF

V gene: TRBV27
clone size: -
J gene: TRBJ1-3
CDR3 protein: CASSSGPGNTIYF

V gene: TRBV9
clone size: once
J gene: TRBJ1-5
CDR3 protein: CASSVDWEGRQPQHF

V gene: TRBV9
clone size: -
J gene: TRBJ2-1
CDR3 protein: CASSVDLADYNEQFF

V gene: TRBV27
clone size: -
J gene: -
CDR3 protein: CASSAPRGGTYEQYF

V gene: TRBV5-1
clone size: -
J gene: TRBJ1-2
CDR3 protein: CASSLEGSLNYGYTF

V gene: TRBV28
clone size: -
J gene: TRBJ2-7
CDR3 protein: CASSSRTGSSYEQYF

V gene: TRBV28
clone size: -
J gene: TRBJ2-3
CDR3 protein: CASSPGGRSTDTQYF

V gene: TRBV19
clone size: few
J gene: TRBJ1-2
CDR3 protein: CACHRESYGGYTF

V gene: TRBV7-8
clone size: -
J gene: TRBJ1-1
CDR3 protein: CASSLVSGNTEAFF

V gene: TRBV25-1
clone size: -
J gene: TRBJ2-1
CDR3 protein: CASSEAQGDDEQFF

V gene: TRBV6-6
clone size: -
J gene: TRBJ2-1
CDR3 protein: CASSSQVQQFF

V gene: TRBV14
clone size: -
J gene: TRBJ1-1
CDR3 protein: CASSPIQGITEAFF

V gene: TRBV25-1
clone size: -
J gene: TRBJ2-3
CDR3 protein: CASSRADRGTDTQYF

V gene: TRBV6-5
clone size: -
J gene: TRBJ2-7
CDR3 protein: CASKVQGVSSYEQYF

V gene: TRBV2
clone size: -
J gene: TRBJ2-3
CDR3 protein: CASSVRTSTDTQYF

V gene: TRBV28
clone size: once
J gene: TRBJ1-2
CDR3 protein: CASIPDGNYGYTF

V gene: TRBV14
clone size: -
J gene: TRBJ2-5
CDR3 protein: CASSQRSVVTQYF

V gene: TRBV18
clone size: -
J gene: TRBJ2-7
CDR3 protein: CASSPDSGTAGYEQYF